This TCR beta chain was observed in a study of PD-1 blockade in mismatch repair-deficient tumors. Study overall: All were previously treated, progressing patients with eleven to twelve mismatch repair-deficient cancer types. Study results and limitations: Tumor-resident clones, often absent from pretreatment blood, expanded after pembrolizumab and then contracted.

The junction had 9 bases not matched to a gene; V was cut back by 6 bases and J by 2 bases. The CDR3 loop spans 15 amino acids. Germline-derived CDR1 and CDR2 are SGHTS and YDEGEE. With respect to this clone: Its specificity is unknown.

PCR or immunohistochemistry showed mismatch repair deficiency in every enrolled patient. TCR sequencing covered a few patients who responded to pembrolizumab. Assay: immunoSEQ multiplex PCR; the TCRdb copy retains only in-frame clones and omits some. The sample has approximately 79,000 clones, 80% to 90% seen once. Sequenced here: peripheral blood, sampled 44 weeks after starting pembrolizumab. The clonotype was recovered from an adult with mismatch repair-deficient cancer. The chain couples TRBV5-8 to TRBJ2-5, with 8 positions matching TRBD1. The CDR3 region has the DNA TGTGCCAGCACCACAGGGGGAAAGGGGCAAGAGACCCAGTACTTC. This codes for CASTTGGKGQETQYF.